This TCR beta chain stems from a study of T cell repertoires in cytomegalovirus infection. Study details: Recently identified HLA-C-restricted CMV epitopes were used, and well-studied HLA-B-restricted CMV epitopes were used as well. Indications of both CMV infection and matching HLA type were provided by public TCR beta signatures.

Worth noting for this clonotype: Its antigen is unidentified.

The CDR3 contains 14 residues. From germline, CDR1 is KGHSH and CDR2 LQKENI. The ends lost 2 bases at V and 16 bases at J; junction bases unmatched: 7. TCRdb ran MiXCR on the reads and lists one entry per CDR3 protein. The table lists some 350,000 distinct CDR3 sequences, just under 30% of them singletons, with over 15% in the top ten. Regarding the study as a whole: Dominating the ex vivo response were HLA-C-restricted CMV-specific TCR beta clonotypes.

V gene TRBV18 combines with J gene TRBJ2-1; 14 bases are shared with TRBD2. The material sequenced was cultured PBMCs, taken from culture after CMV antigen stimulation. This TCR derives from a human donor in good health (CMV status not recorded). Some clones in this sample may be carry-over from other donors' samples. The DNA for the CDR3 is TGTGCCAGCTCACCAGGGACTAGCGGGGGCCCTCATTTCTTC. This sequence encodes CASSPGTSGGPHFF.